This T cell receptor (beta chain) appears in the sequencing data of a study of CD8+ T cells in alopecia areata. Extraction of RNA preceded its reverse transcription into cDNA, which served as the sequencing template. Method: immunoSEQ multiplex PCR; TCRdb's copy keeps in-frame clones and lacks some. The sample lists about 180,000 clones; 50% to 60% were seen once. The CDR3 contains 11 residues. The sample consisted of CD4+ T cells sorted from blood, taken at week 0. This sequence originates from a human donor with alopecia areata. The chain employs TRBV23-1 and TRBJ1-3; D possibly corresponds to TRBD1 (5 bases). TRBV23-1 has ORF status, its function being uncertain. This chain's CDR3 is CARGAGNTIYF. DNA of the CDR3: TGCGCGAGGGGAGCCGGAAACACCATATATTTT.